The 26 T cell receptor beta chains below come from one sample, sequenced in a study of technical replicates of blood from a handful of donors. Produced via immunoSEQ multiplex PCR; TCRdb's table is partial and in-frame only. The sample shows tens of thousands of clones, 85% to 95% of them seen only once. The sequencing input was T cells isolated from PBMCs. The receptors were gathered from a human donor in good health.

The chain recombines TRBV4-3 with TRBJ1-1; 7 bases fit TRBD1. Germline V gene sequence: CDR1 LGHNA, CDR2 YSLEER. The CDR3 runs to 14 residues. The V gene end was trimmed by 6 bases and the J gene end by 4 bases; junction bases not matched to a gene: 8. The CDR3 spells CASRRRGLGTEAFF. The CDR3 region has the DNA TGCGCCAGCAGGCGAAGGGGGCTCGGCACTGAAGCTTTCTTT.

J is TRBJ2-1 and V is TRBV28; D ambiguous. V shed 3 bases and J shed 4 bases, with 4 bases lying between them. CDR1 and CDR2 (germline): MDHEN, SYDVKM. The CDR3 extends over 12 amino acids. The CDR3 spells CASSLEYNEQFF. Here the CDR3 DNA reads TGTGCCAGCAGTTTGGAGTACAATGAGCAGTTCTTC.

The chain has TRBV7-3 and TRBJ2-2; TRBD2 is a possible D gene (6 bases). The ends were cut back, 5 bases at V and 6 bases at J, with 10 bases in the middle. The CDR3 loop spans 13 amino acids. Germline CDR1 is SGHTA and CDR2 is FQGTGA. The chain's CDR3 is CASSRTSPGELFF. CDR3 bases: TGTGCCAGCAGCCGAACTAGCCCCGGGGAGCTGTTTTTT.

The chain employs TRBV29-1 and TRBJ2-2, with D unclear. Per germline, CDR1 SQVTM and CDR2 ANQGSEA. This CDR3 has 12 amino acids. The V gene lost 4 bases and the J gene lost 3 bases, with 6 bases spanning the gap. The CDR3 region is CSVALYTGELFF. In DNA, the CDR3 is TGCAGCGTTGCCCTATACACCGGGGAGCTGTTTTTT.

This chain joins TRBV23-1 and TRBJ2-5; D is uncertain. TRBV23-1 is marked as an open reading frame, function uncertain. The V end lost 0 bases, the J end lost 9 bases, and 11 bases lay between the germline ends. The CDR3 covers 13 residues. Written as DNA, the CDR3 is TGCGCCAGCAGTCAATCGGATCGCCGGGCCCAGTACTTC. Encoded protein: CASSQSDRRAQYF.

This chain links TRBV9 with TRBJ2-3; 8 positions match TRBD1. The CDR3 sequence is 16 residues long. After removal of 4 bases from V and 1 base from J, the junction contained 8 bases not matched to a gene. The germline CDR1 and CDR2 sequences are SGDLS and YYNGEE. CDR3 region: CASSLMTGEGTDTQYF. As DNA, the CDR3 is TGTGCCAGCAGCCTCATGACAGGGGAAGGCACAGATACGCAGTATTTT.

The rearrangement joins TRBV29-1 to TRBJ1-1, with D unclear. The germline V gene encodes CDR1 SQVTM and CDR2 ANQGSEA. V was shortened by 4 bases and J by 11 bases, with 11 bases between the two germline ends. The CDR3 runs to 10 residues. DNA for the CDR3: TGCAGCGTTGGGTGGAGGGAGGCTTTCTTT. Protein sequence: CSVGWREAFF.

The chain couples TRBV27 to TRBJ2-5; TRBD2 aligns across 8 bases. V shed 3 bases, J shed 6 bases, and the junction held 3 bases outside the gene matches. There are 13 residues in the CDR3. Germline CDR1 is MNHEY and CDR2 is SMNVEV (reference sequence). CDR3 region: CASSFTSGKTQYF. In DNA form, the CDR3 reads TGTGCCAGCAGTTTTACTAGCGGCAAGACCCAGTACTTC.

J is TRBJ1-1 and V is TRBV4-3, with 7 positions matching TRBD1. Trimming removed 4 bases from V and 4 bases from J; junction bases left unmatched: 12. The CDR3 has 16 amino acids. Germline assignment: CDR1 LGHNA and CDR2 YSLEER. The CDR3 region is CASSLDRLALFTEAFF. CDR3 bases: TGCGCCAGCAGCCTGGACAGGTTAGCTCTTTTCACTGAAGCTTTCTTT.

CDR3 in amino acids: CASSPAWGQVEQYF. The CDR3 DNA reads TGTGCCAGCAGCCCTGCGTGGGGCCAGGTCGAGCAGTACTTC. This rearrangement joins TRBV11-2 to TRBJ2-7; possible D gene TRBD1, 5 bases. There are 14 residues in the CDR3. V gave up 5 bases and J gave up 6 bases, with 17 bases separating them. Germline V gives CDR1 SGHAT, CDR2 FQNNGV.

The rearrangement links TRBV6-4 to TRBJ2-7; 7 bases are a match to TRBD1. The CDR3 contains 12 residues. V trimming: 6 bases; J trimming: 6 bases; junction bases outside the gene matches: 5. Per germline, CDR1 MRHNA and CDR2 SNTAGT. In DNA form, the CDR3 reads TGTGCCAGCAGGAGTAACAGGGGCGAGCAGTACTTC. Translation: CASRSNRGEQYF.

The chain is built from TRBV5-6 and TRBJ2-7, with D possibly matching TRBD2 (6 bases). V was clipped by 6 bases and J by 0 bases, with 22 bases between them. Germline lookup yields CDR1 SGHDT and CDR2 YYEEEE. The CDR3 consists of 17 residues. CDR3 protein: CASKEPDAGPFSYEQYF. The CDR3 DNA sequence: TGTGCCAGCAAGGAACCAGACGCGGGACCCTTCTCCTACGAGCAGTACTTC. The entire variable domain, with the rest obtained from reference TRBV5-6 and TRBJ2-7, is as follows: DAGVTQSPTHLIKTRGQQVTLRCSPKSGHDTVSWYQQALGQGPQFIFQYYEEEERQRGNFPDRFSGHQFPNYSSELNVNALLLGDSALYLCASKEPDAGPFSYEQYFGPGTRLTVT.

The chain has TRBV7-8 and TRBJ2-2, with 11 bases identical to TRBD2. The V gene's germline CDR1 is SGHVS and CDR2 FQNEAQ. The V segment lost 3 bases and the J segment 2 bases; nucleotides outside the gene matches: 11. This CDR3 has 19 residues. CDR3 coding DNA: TGTGCCAGCAGCTTGTGGCGGCTAGCGGGAGGAGTAAACACCGGGGAGCTGTTTTTT. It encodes CASSLWRLAGGVNTGELFF.

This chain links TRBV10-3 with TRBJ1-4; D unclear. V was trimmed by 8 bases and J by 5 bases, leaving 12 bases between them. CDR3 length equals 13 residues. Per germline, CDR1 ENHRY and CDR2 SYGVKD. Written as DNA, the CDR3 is TGTGCCATCTATGACCAGGTGAATGAAAAACTGTTTTTT. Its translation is CAIYDQVNEKLFF.

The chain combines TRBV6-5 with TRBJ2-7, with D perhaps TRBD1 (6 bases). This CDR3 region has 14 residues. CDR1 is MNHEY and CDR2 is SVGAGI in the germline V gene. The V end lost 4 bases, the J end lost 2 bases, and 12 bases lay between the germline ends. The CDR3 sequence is CASSSTGSTYEQYF. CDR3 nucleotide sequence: TGTGCCAGCAGTTCCACAGGGTCGACCTACGAGCAGTACTTC.

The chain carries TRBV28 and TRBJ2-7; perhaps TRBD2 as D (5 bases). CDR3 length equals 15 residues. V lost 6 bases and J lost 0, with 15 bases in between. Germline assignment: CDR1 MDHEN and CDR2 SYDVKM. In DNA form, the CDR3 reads TGTGCCAGCAGGGCGGGCGGGCGTTTCTCCTACGAGCAGTACTTC. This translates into CASRAGGRFSYEQYF.

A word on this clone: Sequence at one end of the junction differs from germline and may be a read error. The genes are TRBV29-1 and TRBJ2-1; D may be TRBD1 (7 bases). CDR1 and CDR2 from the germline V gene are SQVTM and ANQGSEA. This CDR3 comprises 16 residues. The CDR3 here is CSAERNTGEAYNEQFF. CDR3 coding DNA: TGCAGCGCTGAAAGAAATACAGGGGAGGCCTACAATGAGCAGTTCTTC.

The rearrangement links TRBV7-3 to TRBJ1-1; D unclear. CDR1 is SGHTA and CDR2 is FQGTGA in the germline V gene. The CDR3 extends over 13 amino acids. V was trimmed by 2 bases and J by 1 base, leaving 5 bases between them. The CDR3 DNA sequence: TGTGCCAGCAGCTTACAGAAGAACACTGAAGCTTTCTTT. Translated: CASSLQKNTEAFF.

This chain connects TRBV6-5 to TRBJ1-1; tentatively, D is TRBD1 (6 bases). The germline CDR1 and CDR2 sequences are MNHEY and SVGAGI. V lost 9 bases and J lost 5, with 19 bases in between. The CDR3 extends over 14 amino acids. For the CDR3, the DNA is TGTGCCAGTACCCTCGGGGGGCGAGGGACTGAAGCTTTCTTT. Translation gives CASTLGGRGTEAFF.

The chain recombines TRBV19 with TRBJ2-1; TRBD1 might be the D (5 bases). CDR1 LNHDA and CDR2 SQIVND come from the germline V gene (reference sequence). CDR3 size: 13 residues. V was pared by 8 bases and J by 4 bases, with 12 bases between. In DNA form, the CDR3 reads TGTGCCAGTGACAGACCTGGGTACAATGAGCAGTTCTTC. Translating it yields CASDRPGYNEQFF.

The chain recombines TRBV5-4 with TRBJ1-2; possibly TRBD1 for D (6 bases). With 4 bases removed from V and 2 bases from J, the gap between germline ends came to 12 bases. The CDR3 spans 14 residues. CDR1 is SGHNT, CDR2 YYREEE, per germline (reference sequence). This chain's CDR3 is CASSRDTPNYGYTF. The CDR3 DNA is TGTGCCAGCAGCAGGGACACACCCAACTATGGCTACACCTTC.

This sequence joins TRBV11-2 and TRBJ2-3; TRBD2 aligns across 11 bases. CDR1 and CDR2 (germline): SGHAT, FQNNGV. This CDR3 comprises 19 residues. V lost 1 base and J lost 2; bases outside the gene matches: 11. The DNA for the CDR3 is TGTGCCAGCAGCTTAGGCCGGCTAGCGGGAGGCTATGACACAGATACGCAGTATTTT. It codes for CASSLGRLAGGYDTDTQYF.

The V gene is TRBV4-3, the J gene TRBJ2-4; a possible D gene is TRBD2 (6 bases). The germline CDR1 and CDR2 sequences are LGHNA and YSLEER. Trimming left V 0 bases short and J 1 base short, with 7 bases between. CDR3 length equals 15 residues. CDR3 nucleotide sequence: TGCGCCAGCAGCCAAGATGGGGGGGCCAAAAACATTCAGTACTTC. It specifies CASSQDGGAKNIQYF.

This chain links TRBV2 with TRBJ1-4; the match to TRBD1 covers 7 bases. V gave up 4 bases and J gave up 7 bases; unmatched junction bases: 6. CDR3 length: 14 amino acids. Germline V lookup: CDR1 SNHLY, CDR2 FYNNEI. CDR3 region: CASSVGGGSEKLFF. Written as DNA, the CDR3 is TGTGCCAGCAGTGTTGGAGGGGGCAGTGAAAAACTGTTTTTT.

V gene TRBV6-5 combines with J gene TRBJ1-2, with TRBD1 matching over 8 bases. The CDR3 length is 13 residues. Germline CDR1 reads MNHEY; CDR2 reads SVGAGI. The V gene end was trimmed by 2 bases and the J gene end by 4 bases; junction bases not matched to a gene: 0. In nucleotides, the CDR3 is TGTGCCAGCAGTTACGACAGGGGCTATGGCTACACCTTC. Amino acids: CASSYDRGYGYTF.

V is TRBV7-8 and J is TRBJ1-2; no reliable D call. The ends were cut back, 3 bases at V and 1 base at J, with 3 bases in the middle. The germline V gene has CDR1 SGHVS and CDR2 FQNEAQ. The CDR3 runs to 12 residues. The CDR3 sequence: CASSFSNYGYTF. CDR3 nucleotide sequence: TGTGCCAGCAGCTTCAGTAACTATGGCTACACCTTC.